This T cell receptor beta chain was captured in a study of blood T cell repertoires in COVID-19. This clone was picked up a small number of times. There are 15 residues in the CDR3. V gave up 9 bases and J gave up 4 bases, with 19 bases separating them. The germline V gene has CDR1 LGHDT and CDR2 YNNKEL (reference sequence). Assay used: immunoSEQ multiplex PCR; TCRdb lists only in-frame clones, some missing. Found here are hundreds of thousands of clones, about 89% of them singletons; the top ten hold around 3%. This sequence was found in a woman under 40 with COVID-19, enrolled during active disease. This rearrangement joins TRBV3-1 (or the pseudogene TRBV3-2) to TRBJ1-5; perhaps TRBD1 as D (5 bases). Sequenced material: peripheral blood. CDR3: CASAMRTGRNQPQHF. The CDR3 coding sequence is TGTGCCAGTGCAATGCGTACAGGTAGGAATCAGCCCCAGCATTTT.